Listed below are T cell receptor beta chains from one sample, sequenced in a study of T cell responses to AZD1222 COVID-19 vaccine. Only in-frame clones appear in the TCRdb table, and some are missing; sequencing was by immunoSEQ multiplex PCR. The sample contains 150,000 or so clones, about nine tenths of which appear only once. This sample comprised peripheral blood, obtained on day 0 of AZD1222 vaccination. The receptors were sampled from an adult in good health. Each CDR3 is given with its conserved first and last residue. The D gene is left open where the match is weak. Clone size is given for some rows only: seen once, a few or many times, or a class if the clone is expanded.

d_call: NA; j_call: TRBJ1-1; clone_size: NA; v_call: TRBV2; cdr3_nt: TGTGCCAGCAGTGAAGACGTAACTGAAGCTTTCTTT; cdr3_aa: CASSEDVTEAFF
d_call: TRBD2; j_call: TRBJ2-1; clone_size: once; v_call: TRBV7-9; cdr3_nt: TGTGCCAGCAGCTTATACGCGGGGGTATCCTACAATGAGCAGTTCTTC; cdr3_aa: CASSLYAGVSYNEQFF
d_call: NA; j_call: TRBJ1-3; clone_size: NA; v_call: TRBV28; cdr3_nt: TGTGCCAGCAGTTTAGGGGAGGCAGGCTCTGGAAACACCATATATTTT; cdr3_aa: CASSLGEAGSGNTIYF
d_call: NA; j_call: TRBJ1-6; clone_size: NA; v_call: TRBV12-3/TRBV12-4; cdr3_nt: TGTGCCAGCAACTCCTATAATTCACCCCTCCACTTT; cdr3_aa: CASNSYNSPLHF
d_call: NA; j_call: TRBJ2-7; clone_size: NA; v_call: TRBV6-5; cdr3_nt: TGTGCCAGCGTCGGGGGGCGAAGGCAGGAGTACTTC; cdr3_aa: CASVGGRRQEYF
d_call: TRBD1; j_call: TRBJ1-1; clone_size: NA; v_call: TRBV9; cdr3_nt: TGTGCCAGCAGCCCACGACAGGGGGCGCGCACTGAAGCTTTCTTT; cdr3_aa: CASSPRQGARTEAFF
d_call: NA; j_call: TRBJ2-4; clone_size: NA; v_call: TRBV19; cdr3_nt: TGTGCCAGTAGTATGTGGGACGGACTAGCCAAAAACATTCAGTACTTC; cdr3_aa: CASSMWDGLAKNIQYF
d_call: NA; j_call: TRBJ2-3; clone_size: NA; v_call: TRBV25-1; cdr3_nt: TGTGCCAGCAGTGACAGACGGGGGATCCCCCTTGCAGATACGCAGTATTTT; cdr3_aa: CASSDRRGIPLADTQYF
d_call: NA; j_call: TRBJ2-7; clone_size: NA; v_call: TRBV25-1; cdr3_nt: TGTGCCAGCAGTGAAGGACTGAAAACCGCCTTC; cdr3_aa: CASSEGLKTAF
d_call: TRBD2; j_call: TRBJ2-1; clone_size: NA; v_call: TRBV3-1/TRBV3-2; cdr3_nt: TGTGCCAGCAGCCCTCCCAGCCCCCAGCGAGCGGGGAGGGAGCAGTTCTTC; cdr3_aa: CASSPPSPQRAGREQFF
d_call: TRBD1; j_call: TRBJ2-2; clone_size: NA; v_call: TRBV2; cdr3_nt: TGTGCCAGCAGCCAAGAGACAGGGGTTGGCACCGGGGAGCTGTTTTTT; cdr3_aa: CASSQETGVGTGELFF
d_call: TRBD2; j_call: TRBJ2-3; clone_size: NA; v_call: TRBV24-1; cdr3_nt: TGTGCCACCAGTGATCGACTAGCGGGACTTCAGTATTTT; cdr3_aa: CATSDRLAGLQYF
d_call: NA; j_call: TRBJ1-2; clone_size: NA; v_call: TRBV2; cdr3_nt: TGTGCCAGCGGTCTGACAGGAGACTATGGCTACACCTTC; cdr3_aa: CASGLTGDYGYTF
d_call: NA; j_call: TRBJ1-2; clone_size: NA; v_call: TRBV3-1/TRBV3-2; cdr3_nt: TGTGCCAGCAGCCAGGGGGCGCGTGGCTACACCTTC; cdr3_aa: CASSQGARGYTF
d_call: TRBD1; j_call: TRBJ2-7; clone_size: NA; v_call: TRBV11-3; cdr3_nt: TGTGCCAGCAGCCCGGGACAGGTCGACGAGCAGTACTTC; cdr3_aa: CASSPGQVDEQYF
d_call: NA; j_call: TRBJ1-5; clone_size: NA; v_call: TRBV28; cdr3_nt: TGTGCCAGCAGTTTCGGAGAGGGATGGGGCAATCAGCCCCAGCATTTT; cdr3_aa: CASSFGEGWGNQPQHF
d_call: NA; j_call: TRBJ1-2; clone_size: NA; v_call: TRBV6-1; cdr3_nt: TGTGCCAGCAGTGAGTCCAGGTCGGGGGGCTACACCTTC; cdr3_aa: CASSESRSGGYTF
d_call: NA; j_call: TRBJ1-1; clone_size: NA; v_call: TRBV5-5; cdr3_nt: TGTGCCAGCAGCTTATCCGTAAGTAGGGTGAACACTGAAGCTTTCTTT; cdr3_aa: CASSLSVSRVNTEAFF
d_call: NA; j_call: TRBJ1-6; clone_size: once; v_call: TRBV28; cdr3_nt: TGTGCCAGCAGTTTCCTCTGGGGGGGGACACCCCTCCACTTT; cdr3_aa: CASSFLWGGTPLHF
d_call: TRBD1; j_call: TRBJ2-7; clone_size: NA; v_call: TRBV3-1/TRBV3-2; cdr3_nt: TGTGCCAGCAGCCACTTGCCGGGACAGGGGGCGAGGGTCCCCTACGAGCAGTACTTC; cdr3_aa: CASSHLPGQGARVPYEQYF
d_call: NA; j_call: TRBJ2-2; clone_size: NA; v_call: TRBV9; cdr3_nt: TGTGCCAGCAGCGTAGTCGGAAGCGATCTCACCGGGGAGCTGTTTTTT; cdr3_aa: CASSVVGSDLTGELFF
d_call: NA; j_call: TRBJ1-2; clone_size: NA; v_call: TRBV9; cdr3_nt: TGTGCCAGCAGCGGGACGGATTATGGCTACACCTTC; cdr3_aa: CASSGTDYGYTF
d_call: NA; j_call: TRBJ2-3; clone_size: NA; v_call: TRBV5-1; cdr3_nt: TGCGCCAGCCAAGAGGGGGACCGCGGTACGCAGTATTTT; cdr3_aa: CASQEGDRGTQYF
d_call: TRBD1; j_call: TRBJ1-1; clone_size: once; v_call: TRBV7-3; cdr3_nt: TGTGCCAGCAGGAATCAGGGGGCGAGCACTGAAGCTTTCTTT; cdr3_aa: CASRNQGASTEAFF
d_call: NA; j_call: TRBJ1-4; clone_size: NA; v_call: TRBV28; cdr3_nt: TGTGCCAGCAGTAGCGGGACCACGTTTAATGAAAAACTGTTTTTT; cdr3_aa: CASSSGTTFNEKLFF
d_call: TRBD1; j_call: TRBJ1-1; clone_size: NA; v_call: TRBV11-3; cdr3_nt: TGTGCCAGCAGCATAAACAGGGGGCAGAACACTGAAGCTTTCTTT; cdr3_aa: CASSINRGQNTEAFF
d_call: TRBD1; j_call: TRBJ1-4; clone_size: NA; v_call: TRBV7-2; cdr3_nt: TGTGCCAGCAGCATCTTGGGACAGGGTATTGAAAAACTGTTTTTT; cdr3_aa: CASSILGQGIEKLFF
d_call: NA; j_call: TRBJ1-3; clone_size: once; v_call: TRBV12-3/TRBV12-4; cdr3_nt: TGTGCCAGCAGTTCTCAACAGGGAGACACCATATATTTT; cdr3_aa: CASSSQQGDTIYF
d_call: TRBD1; j_call: TRBJ2-3; clone_size: NA; v_call: TRBV7-2; cdr3_nt: TGTGCCAGCTATACCGGGACAGGCACAGATACGCAGTATTTT; cdr3_aa: CASYTGTGTDTQYF
d_call: TRBD2; j_call: TRBJ2-5; clone_size: NA; v_call: TRBV7-2; cdr3_nt: TGTGCCAGCAGCCCCCGGGGACTAGCGGGGGTAGGGGAGACCCAGTACTTC; cdr3_aa: CASSPRGLAGVGETQYF
d_call: NA; j_call: TRBJ1-5; clone_size: NA; v_call: TRBV4-1; cdr3_nt: TGCGCCAGCAGCCAATTCGGGGATAGCAATCAGCCCCAGCATTTT; cdr3_aa: CASSQFGDSNQPQHF
d_call: NA; j_call: TRBJ2-5; clone_size: NA; v_call: TRBV25-1; cdr3_nt: TGTGCCAGCAGTGAATGGCTGATCTCGAGGGAGACCCAGTACTTC; cdr3_aa: CASSEWLISRETQYF
d_call: NA; j_call: TRBJ1-1; clone_size: NA; v_call: TRBV30; cdr3_nt: TGTGCCTGGTCCGGGGGGAACACTGAAGCTTTCTTT; cdr3_aa: CAWSGGNTEAFF
d_call: NA; j_call: TRBJ1-4; clone_size: NA; v_call: TRBV7-2; cdr3_nt: TGTGCCAGCAGCTCGCCCGGGACTCCTGTTGGTCATGAAAAACTGTTTTTT; cdr3_aa: CASSSPGTPVGHEKLFF
d_call: TRBD2; j_call: TRBJ2-3; clone_size: few; v_call: TRBV5-1; cdr3_nt: TGCGCCAGCAGCCCGGACATAGTAGCGGGAGTGAGATTAGGCGGTACGCAGTATTTT; cdr3_aa: CASSPDIVAGVRLGGTQYF
d_call: NA; j_call: TRBJ1-3; clone_size: NA; v_call: TRBV12-3/TRBV12-4; cdr3_nt: TGTGCCAGCAGTGCGGTGGACACCATATATTTT; cdr3_aa: CASSAVDTIYF
d_call: NA; j_call: TRBJ1-3; clone_size: NA; v_call: TRBV7-3; cdr3_nt: TGTGCCAGCAGCAGCAGTGAATCAAACACCATATATTTT; cdr3_aa: CASSSSESNTIYF
d_call: TRBD1; j_call: TRBJ2-7; clone_size: NA; v_call: TRBV24-1; cdr3_nt: TGTGCCACCAGTGGGCTAAACAGGGGGCACTACGAGCAGTACTTC; cdr3_aa: CATSGLNRGHYEQYF
d_call: NA; j_call: TRBJ2-2; clone_size: NA; v_call: TRBV11-3; cdr3_nt: TGTGCCACTTACCGAGGGGGAGGCACCGGGGAGCTGTTTTTT; cdr3_aa: CATYRGGGTGELFF
d_call: NA; j_call: TRBJ1-3; clone_size: NA; v_call: TRBV5-6; cdr3_nt: TGTGCCAGCAGCTTGGACAGGGCACTCCGCGGAAACACCATATATTTT; cdr3_aa: CASSLDRALRGNTIYF
d_call: TRBD1; j_call: TRBJ2-5; clone_size: NA; v_call: TRBV7-2; cdr3_nt: TGTGCCAGCAGCTACAACAGGGGTAAAGAGACCCAGTACTTC; cdr3_aa: CASSYNRGKETQYF
d_call: TRBD2; j_call: TRBJ2-1; clone_size: NA; v_call: TRBV5-4; cdr3_nt: TGTGCCAGCAGCCTTGTAACTAGCGGAAACAATGAGCAGTTCTTC; cdr3_aa: CASSLVTSGNNEQFF
d_call: NA; j_call: TRBJ1-4; clone_size: once; v_call: TRBV7-9; cdr3_nt: TGTGCCAGCAGCCCCCGGGCCTCTAGGGAAAAACTGTTTTTT; cdr3_aa: CASSPRASREKLFF
d_call: NA; j_call: TRBJ1-5; clone_size: NA; v_call: TRBV6-5; cdr3_nt: TGTGCCAGCAGTTACCGTCACAGAGACAATCAGCCCCAGCATTTT; cdr3_aa: CASSYRHRDNQPQHF
d_call: NA; j_call: TRBJ2-1; clone_size: NA; v_call: TRBV14; cdr3_nt: TGTGCCAGCAGCCAAGCCCGGAGGGCAGGGGCCTCGGATGAGCAGTTCTTC; cdr3_aa: CASSQARRAGASDEQFF
d_call: NA; j_call: TRBJ2-1; clone_size: NA; v_call: TRBV9; cdr3_nt: TGTGCCAGCAGCTACCAGGGTTATGAGCAGTTCTTC; cdr3_aa: CASSYQGYEQFF
d_call: TRBD2; j_call: TRBJ2-2; clone_size: NA; v_call: TRBV19; cdr3_nt: TGTGCCAGTAGTACCCCCCTTGGCGGGAGGGCCAGCGGGGAGCTGTTTTTT; cdr3_aa: CASSTPLGGRASGELFF
d_call: TRBD1; j_call: TRBJ1-1; clone_size: NA; v_call: TRBV2; cdr3_nt: TGTGCCAGCAGGCCCGGGACAGGGGGGGAGGGCACTGAAGCTTTCTTT; cdr3_aa: CASRPGTGGEGTEAFF
d_call: TRBD2; j_call: TRBJ2-3; clone_size: once; v_call: TRBV6-5; cdr3_nt: TGTGCCATTGCACTAGCGGGAGTAAAAGATACGCAGTATTTT; cdr3_aa: CAIALAGVKDTQYF
d_call: NA; j_call: TRBJ1-1; clone_size: NA; v_call: TRBV4-3; cdr3_nt: TGCGCCAGCAGCCAAGATATAGGGAGCACTGAAGCTTTCTTT; cdr3_aa: CASSQDIGSTEAFF
d_call: NA; j_call: TRBJ1-5; clone_size: NA; v_call: TRBV5-1; cdr3_nt: TGCGCCAGCAGGGAAGGACCTAGCAATCAGCCCCAGCATTTT; cdr3_aa: CASREGPSNQPQHF
d_call: NA; j_call: TRBJ1-1; clone_size: NA; v_call: TRBV27; cdr3_nt: TGTGCCAGCAGTTTTGGGGGCTTGAACACTGAAGCTTTCTTT; cdr3_aa: CASSFGGLNTEAFF
d_call: NA; j_call: TRBJ2-2; clone_size: NA; v_call: TRBV5-1; cdr3_nt: TGCGCCAGCAGCACGGAGGGGACCGGGGAGCTGTTTTTT; cdr3_aa: CASSTEGTGELFF